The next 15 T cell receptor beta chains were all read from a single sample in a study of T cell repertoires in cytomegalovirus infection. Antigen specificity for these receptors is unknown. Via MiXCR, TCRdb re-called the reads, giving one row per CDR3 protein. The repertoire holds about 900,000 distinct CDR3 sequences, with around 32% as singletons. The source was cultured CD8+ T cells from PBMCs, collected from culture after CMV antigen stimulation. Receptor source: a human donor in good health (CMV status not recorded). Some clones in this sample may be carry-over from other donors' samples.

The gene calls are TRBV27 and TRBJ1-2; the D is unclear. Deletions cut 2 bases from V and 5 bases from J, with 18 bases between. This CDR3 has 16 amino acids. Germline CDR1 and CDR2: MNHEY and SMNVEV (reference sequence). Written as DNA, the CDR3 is TGTGCCAGCAGTTTAAACTCACGACATGCGATGTATGGCTACACCTTC. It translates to CASSLNSRHAMYGYTF.

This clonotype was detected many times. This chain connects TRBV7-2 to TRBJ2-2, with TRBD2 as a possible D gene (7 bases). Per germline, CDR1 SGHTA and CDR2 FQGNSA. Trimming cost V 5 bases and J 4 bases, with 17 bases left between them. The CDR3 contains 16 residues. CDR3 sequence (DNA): TGTGCCAGCAGCCTCGGGGGGCCCCCGGGCACCGGGGAGCTGTTTTTT. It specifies CASSLGGPPGTGELFF. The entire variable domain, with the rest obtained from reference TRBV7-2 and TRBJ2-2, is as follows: GAGVSQSPSNKVTEKGKDVELRCDPISGHTALYWYRQSLGQGLEFLIYFQGNSAPDKSGLPSDRFSAERTGGSVSTLTIQRTQQEDSAVYLCASSLGGPPGTGELFFGEGSRLTVL.

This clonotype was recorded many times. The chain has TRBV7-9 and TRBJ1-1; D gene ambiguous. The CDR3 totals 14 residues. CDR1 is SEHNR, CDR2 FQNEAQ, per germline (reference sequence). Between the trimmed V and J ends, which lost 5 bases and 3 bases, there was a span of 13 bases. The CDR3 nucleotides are TGTGCCAGCAGCGACGTGGAGGTGTACACTGAAGCTTTCTTT. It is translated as CASSDVEVYTEAFF.

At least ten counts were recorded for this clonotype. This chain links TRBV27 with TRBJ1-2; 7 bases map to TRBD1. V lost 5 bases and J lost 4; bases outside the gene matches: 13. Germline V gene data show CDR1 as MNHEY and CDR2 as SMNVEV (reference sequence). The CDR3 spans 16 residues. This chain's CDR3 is CASSPNPGQPSYGYTF. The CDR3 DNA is TGTGCCAGCAGTCCCAATCCGGGACAGCCCTCCTATGGCTACACCTTC.

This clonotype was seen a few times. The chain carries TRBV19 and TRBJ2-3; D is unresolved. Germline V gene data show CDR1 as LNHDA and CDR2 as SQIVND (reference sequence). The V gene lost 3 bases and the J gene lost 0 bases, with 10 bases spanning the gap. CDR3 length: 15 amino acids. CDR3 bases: TGTGCCAGTAGTATCCGCTACCCTAGCACAGATACGCAGTATTTT. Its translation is CASSIRYPSTDTQYF.

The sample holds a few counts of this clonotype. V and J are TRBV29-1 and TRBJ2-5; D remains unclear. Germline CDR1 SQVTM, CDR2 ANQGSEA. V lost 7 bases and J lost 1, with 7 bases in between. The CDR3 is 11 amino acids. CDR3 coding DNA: TGCAGCGGCATTTCCCAAGAGACCCAGTACTTC. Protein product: CSGISQETQYF. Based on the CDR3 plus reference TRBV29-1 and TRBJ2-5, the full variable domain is SAVISQKPSRDICQRGTSLTIQCQVDSQVTMMFWYRQQPGQSLTLIATANQGSEATYESGFVIDKFPISRPNLTFSTLTVSNMSPEDSSIYLCSGISQETQYFGPGTRLLVL.

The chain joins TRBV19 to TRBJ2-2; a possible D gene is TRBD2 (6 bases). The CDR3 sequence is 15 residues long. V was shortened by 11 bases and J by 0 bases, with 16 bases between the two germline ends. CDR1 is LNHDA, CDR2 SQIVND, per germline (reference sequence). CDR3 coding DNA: TGTGCCGTGGCGGGGCGAAACGCGAACACCGGGGAGCTGTTTTTT. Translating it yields CAVAGRNANTGELFF.

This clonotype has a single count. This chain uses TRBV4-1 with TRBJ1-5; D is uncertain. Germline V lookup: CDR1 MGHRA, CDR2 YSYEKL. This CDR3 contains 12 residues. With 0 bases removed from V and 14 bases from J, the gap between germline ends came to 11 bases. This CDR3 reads CASSQDFLTKHF. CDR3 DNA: TGCGCCAGCAGCCAAGATTTTCTGACCAAGCATTTT.

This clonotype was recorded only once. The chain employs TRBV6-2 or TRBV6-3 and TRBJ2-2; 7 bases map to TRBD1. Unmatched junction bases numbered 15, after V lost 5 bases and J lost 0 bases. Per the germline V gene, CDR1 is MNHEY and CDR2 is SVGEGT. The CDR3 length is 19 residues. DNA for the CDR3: TGTGCCAGCAGTACTTTAAAGTGGGACAGTTCGGCGAACACCGGGGAGCTGTTTTTT. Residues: CASSTLKWDSSANTGELFF.

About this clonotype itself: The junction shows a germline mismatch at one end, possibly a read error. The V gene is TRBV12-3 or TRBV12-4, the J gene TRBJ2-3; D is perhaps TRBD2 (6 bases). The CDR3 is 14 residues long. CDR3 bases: TGTGTCAGCACCGGGACTTCAAGCACAGATACGCAGTATTTT. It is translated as CVSTGTSSTDTQYF.

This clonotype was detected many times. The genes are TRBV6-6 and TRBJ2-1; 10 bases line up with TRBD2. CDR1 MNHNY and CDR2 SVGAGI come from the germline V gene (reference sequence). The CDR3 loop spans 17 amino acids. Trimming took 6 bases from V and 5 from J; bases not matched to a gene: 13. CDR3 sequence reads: CASSYGPSGGNNNEQFF. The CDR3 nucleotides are TGTGCCAGCAGCTACGGACCTAGCGGGGGAAATAACAATGAGCAGTTCTTC.

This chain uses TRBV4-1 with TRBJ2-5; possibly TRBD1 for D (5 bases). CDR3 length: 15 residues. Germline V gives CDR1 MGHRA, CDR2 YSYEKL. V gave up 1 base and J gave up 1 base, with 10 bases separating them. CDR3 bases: TGCGCCAGCAGCCAAGTACAGGCCTCCCAAGAGACCCAGTACTTC. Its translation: CASSQVQASQETQYF.

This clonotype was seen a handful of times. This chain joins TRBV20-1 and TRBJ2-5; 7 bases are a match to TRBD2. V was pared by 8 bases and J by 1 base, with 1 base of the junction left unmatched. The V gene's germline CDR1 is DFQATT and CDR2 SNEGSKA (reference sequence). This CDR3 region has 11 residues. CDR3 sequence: CSIAGQETQYF. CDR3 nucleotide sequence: TGCAGTATAGCGGGCCAAGAGACCCAGTACTTC.

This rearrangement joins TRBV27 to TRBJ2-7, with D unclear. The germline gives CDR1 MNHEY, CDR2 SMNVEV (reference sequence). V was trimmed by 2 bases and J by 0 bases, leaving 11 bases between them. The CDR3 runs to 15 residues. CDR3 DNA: TGTGCCAGCAGTTTAATGGCTTCTAGCTCCTACGAGCAGTACGTC. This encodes CASSLMASSSYEQYV.

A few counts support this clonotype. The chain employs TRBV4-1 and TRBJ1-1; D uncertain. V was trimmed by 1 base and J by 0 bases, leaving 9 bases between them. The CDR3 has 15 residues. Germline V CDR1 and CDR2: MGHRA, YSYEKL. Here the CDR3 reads CASSQVGRMNTEAFF. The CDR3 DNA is TGCGCCAGCAGCCAAGTAGGACGGATGAACACTGAAGCTTTCTTT.